Listed below are T cell receptor beta chains from one sample, sequenced in a study of cytotoxic CD8 clonotypes in ibrutinib-treated CLL. TCRdb keeps only in-frame clones here, not all; method: immunoSEQ multiplex PCR. The sample has tens of thousands of clones, approximately 71% seen once. The input for sequencing was PBMCs, taken at disease progression, from a patient treated with ibrutinib. The source of these receptors is a human donor with chronic lymphocytic leukemia. CDR3s include the opening cysteine and the closing phenylalanine or tryptophan. A D gene is named only where the DNA matches it firmly. Some rows have no size entry. The others give once, few or many, or a class for an expanded clone.

cdr3_nt cdr3_aa j_call d_call clone_size v_call
TGTGCCAGCAGCCTAGATAGCGGGGGGAGTGAGCAGTTCTTC CASSLDSGGSEQFF TRBJ2-1 TRBD2 . TRBV4-2
TGTGCCAGCAGGCTTTGGACCGAGCAGTACTTC CASRLWTEQYF TRBJ2-7 . . TRBV7-2
TGTGCCAGCAGCCCCGGGCGGTCAGGGGGCTTGAACACTGAAGCTTTCTTT CASSPGRSGGLNTEAFF TRBJ1-1 TRBD1 . TRBV11-2
TGTGCCAGCTCACCGTCCGGGACCGAAAAACTGTTTTTT CASSPSGTEKLFF TRBJ1-4 . . TRBV18
TGCGCCACCCGATCAAATCCTGGGGGAAACACCATATATTTT CATRSNPGGNTIYF TRBJ1-3 . . TRBV5-1
TGCGCCAGCAGCTTGGGGGACAATAATTCACCCCTCCACTTT CASSLGDNNSPLHF TRBJ1-6 . . TRBV5-1
TGTGCCAGCAGCTCCGGGGGCGTCCAAGAGACCCAGTACTTC CASSSGGVQETQYF TRBJ2-5 . . TRBV7-7
TGCAGCGTTGACTTGGGAGGGATGAACACTGAAGCTTTCTTT CSVDLGGMNTEAFF TRBJ1-1 . . TRBV29-1
TGTGCCACCAGCAGGGACAGGGGAGGGAAAACTGAAGCTTTCTTT CATSRDRGGKTEAFF TRBJ1-1 TRBD1 . TRBV15
TGTGCCAGCAGCCTCTACGAGGGGGGCGCGATGAACACTGAAGCTTTCTTT CASSLYEGGAMNTEAFF TRBJ1-1 . . TRBV7-9
TGTGCCAGCAGCTCCCGGACGGATTCCTACGAGCAGTACTTC CASSSRTDSYEQYF TRBJ2-7 . once TRBV9
TGTGCCAGCAGCTCCTTCCGGGACATCCAAGAGACCCAGTACTTC CASSSFRDIQETQYF TRBJ2-5 . few TRBV7-2
TGTGCCAGCAGCCGTACAGAACTTACCTACGAGCAGTACTTC CASSRTELTYEQYF TRBJ2-7 . once TRBV7-8
TGTGCCAGCATCCCGGGACTAGCGGGGGGGCGCGGTGAGCAGTTCTTC CASIPGLAGGRGEQFF TRBJ2-1 TRBD2 . TRBV7-8
TGCAGCGTTGTGGCCACCGGGGAGCTGTTTTTT CSVVATGELFF TRBJ2-2 . few TRBV29-1
TGTGCCAGCAGCCTAGCGTCTCTCTTCGCTAGCGGGAACACCGGGGAGCTGTTTTTT CASSLASLFASGNTGELFF TRBJ2-2 TRBD2 . TRBV7-6
TGTGCCAGCAAGGGACTAGCGGACCTGCCAGATACGCAGTATTTT CASKGLADLPDTQYF TRBJ2-3 TRBD2 . TRBV5-4
TGTGCCAGCAGTAAGGGGTCGGAGACCCAGTACTTC CASSKGSETQYF TRBJ2-5 . . TRBV11-3
TGTGCCAGCAGCTTAGCCCTAGCGGGTGGGGCAGATACGCAGTATTTT CASSLALAGGADTQYF TRBJ2-3 TRBD2 . TRBV7-6
TGCGCCAGCAGCTTGGTGGGGACAGAGGAAGCTTTCTTT CASSLVGTEEAFF TRBJ1-1 TRBD1 . TRBV5-1
TGCAGCGTTGACAGGGGCAACACTGAAGCTTTCTTT CSVDRGNTEAFF TRBJ1-1 . . TRBV29-1
TGTGCCAGCAGCCGTTCATCGGTTCAAGAGACCCAGTACTTC CASSRSSVQETQYF TRBJ2-5 . . TRBV7-9
TGTGCCAGCAGCTTAGGCAGGACAGCCGGGCAGTACTTC CASSLGRTAGQYF TRBJ2-7 . . TRBV7-2
TGTGCCAGCAGCGAGGATCTACAGGGGTTTGAGGGCTACACCTTC CASSEDLQGFEGYTF TRBJ1-2 TRBD1 . TRBV13
TGTGCCAGCAGTCGTACAGCTTATAATTCACCCCTCCACTTT CASSRTAYNSPLHF TRBJ1-6 . few TRBV27
TGTGCCAGCAGTTACTCGGAACAGGGGCTGGGCGATGGCTACACCTTC CASSYSEQGLGDGYTF TRBJ1-2 TRBD1 . TRBV6-5
TGTGCCAGCAGCTTGGCTAGGCTCCCGGGCACGCAGTATTTT CASSLARLPGTQYF TRBJ2-3 . . TRBV5-5
TGTGCCAGCAGCTCCAGGGGGCATTCACCCCTCCACTTT CASSSRGHSPLHF TRBJ1-6 TRBD1 once TRBV13
TGTGCCAGCAGCCAAGATAGGTGGAGGGTTGATTTTCCCCTCCACTTT CASSQDRWRVDFPLHF TRBJ1-6 . . TRBV4-2
TGTGCCAGCAGCTTAGAGAACAGGGGATACGAGACCCAGTACTTC CASSLENRGYETQYF TRBJ2-5 TRBD1 . TRBV7-6
TGTGCCAGCAGCTCGTCTTTGAACACTGAAGCTTTTTTT CASSSSLNTEAFF TRBJ1-1 . . TRBV5-6
TGTGCCAGCAGCAACAGGGTCACAACCTACTATGGCTACACCTTC CASSNRVTTYYGYTF TRBJ1-2 . . TRBV6-6
TGTGCCAGCATCGACACCCACTACGAGCAGTACTTC CASIDTHYEQYF TRBJ2-7 . few TRBV2
TGTGCCAGCAGCTTAGGGGTAGGGCCCCTCTATGGCTACACCTTC CASSLGVGPLYGYTF TRBJ1-2 . . TRBV7-2
TGTGCCAGCAGCTCGGGACTAGTAAGAGATACGCAGTATTTT CASSSGLVRDTQYF TRBJ2-3 TRBD2 few TRBV11-2
TGTGCCAGCAGCCCCCCCAGGACCTCTGATCTTTCGTGTGAGCAGTACTTC CASSPPRTSDLSCEQYF TRBJ2-7 . . TRBV4-2
TGTGCCAGCAGCGGTCCTTCACAGGGGCCGAATCAGCCCCAGCATTTT CASSGPSQGPNQPQHF TRBJ1-5 TRBD1 few TRBV11-1
TGTGCCAGCAGTCGAGGTGAAGAGACCCAGTACTTC CASSRGEETQYF TRBJ2-5 . . TRBV9
TGTGCCAGCAGCCAATCTCTTCGGACAAGCCAAGTCACAGATACGCAGTATTTT CASSQSLRTSQVTDTQYF TRBJ2-3 . . TRBV16
TGTGCCAGCAGCTCCCCGGGCCCCCCGGGCTACACCTTC CASSSPGPPGYTF TRBJ1-2 . many TRBV7-9
TGTGCCAGCAGTTTAGCGGGACTAGATTACGACGAGCAGTACTTC CASSLAGLDYDEQYF TRBJ2-7 TRBD2 . TRBV28
TGTGCCAGTAGTATAGGAAGGGGGACCCCCAATCAGCCCCAGCATTTT CASSIGRGTPNQPQHF TRBJ1-5 . . TRBV19
TGTGCCAGCAGCTTAGATCCGGACAGTACCTACGAGCAGTACTTC CASSLDPDSTYEQYF TRBJ2-7 . . TRBV11-2
TGTGCCAGCAGCTTAGGGTACGGCGGCACAGATACGCAGTATTTT CASSLGYGGTDTQYF TRBJ2-3 . few TRBV7-8
TGTGCCAGCAGCCTGAGCTCTGGAAACACCATATATTTT CASSLSSGNTIYF TRBJ1-3 . . TRBV7-9
TGTGCCAGCAGTTCGGACTCTTTGCTCTACGAGCAGTACTTC CASSSDSLLYEQYF TRBJ2-7 . . TRBV6-5
TGTGCCAGCAGACGGGGAGGTTATGGCTACACCTTC CASRRGGYGYTF TRBJ1-2 . . TRBV5-5